The sequence of this T cell receptor (beta chain) was determined in a study of blood T cell repertoires in COVID-19. The germline V gene has CDR1 SGHRS and CDR2 YFSETQ. The CDR3 consists of 17 residues. Trimming took off 2 bases at V and 3 bases at J, with 17 bases between the two ends. Clones were read by immunoSEQ multiplex PCR, and TCRdb kept only the in-frame ones, dropping some. The profile shows roughly 75,000 clones, approximately 87% of them singletons. The clonotype originates from a man of 80 years or more in a cohort sampled during active COVID-19. The chain is built from TRBV5-1 and TRBJ2-2; tentatively, D is TRBD2 (5 bases). Sequenced material: peripheral blood. The CDR3 sequence: CASSFASRLADTGELFF. As DNA, the CDR3 is TGCGCCAGCAGCTTCGCGTCAAGGCTAGCCGACACCGGGGAGCTGTTTTTT. The full variable domain, its missing parts supplied by reference TRBV5-1 and TRBJ2-2, is KAGVTQTPRYLIKTRGQQVTLSCSPISGHRSVSWYQQTPGQGLQFLFEYFSETQRNKGNFPGRFSGRQFSNSRSEMNVSTLELGDSALYLCASSFASRLADTGELFFGEGSRLTVL.